This TCR beta chain was captured by sequencing in a study of cytomegalovirus exposure and HLA in healthy donors. PCR was performed using 60 Vbeta and 13 Jbeta primers. Using immunoSEQ multiplex PCR, the repertoire was profiled, and TCRdb retains in-frame clones only, with some absent. The sample contains fewer than 150,000 clones, 70% to 80% of which appear only once. The V end lost 0 bases, the J end lost 4 bases, and 15 bases lay between the germline ends. The CDR3 length is 16 residues. Germline CDR1 and CDR2: MNHEY and SVGAGI. This clone occurred once. The same CDR3 arises from other DNA sequences in this sample as well.

Sample: PBMCs. The clonotype was recovered from a man younger than 40 in good health and CMV-seronegative. The rearrangement uses TRBV6-5 and TRBJ1-1; D is possibly TRBD1 (5 bases). In DNA form, the CDR3 reads TGTGCCAGCAGTTACTCGGAGGGGTTTGGTATCACTGAAGCTTTCTTT. It encodes CASSYSEGFGITEAFF.